Each of the 4 T cell receptor beta chains below was sequenced from the same sample in a study of cytomegalovirus exposure and HLA in healthy donors. Sequenced by immunoSEQ multiplex PCR; TCRdb stores in-frame clones only, minus some. The repertoire includes roughly 150,000 clones, almost 85% of them detected once, and 25% to 30% sits in the top ten. The specimen was PBMCs. The receptors shown here come from a man aged 30-40 years in good health and CMV-seropositive.

The chain recombines TRBV9 with TRBJ2-7; a weak D match, TRBD2 (6 bases). The V gene's germline CDR1 is SGDLS and CDR2 YYNGEE. The CDR3 extends over 15 amino acids. The ends were cut back, 2 bases at V and 2 bases at J, with 14 bases in the middle. As DNA, the CDR3 is TGTGCCAGCAGCGTGGGGCCAGTAGCGGCCTACGAGCAGTACTTC. Translating gives CASSVGPVAAYEQYF.

This chain joins TRBV9 and TRBJ2-1; TRBD1 matches at 8 bases. The CDR3 contains 15 residues. From germline, CDR1 is SGDLS and CDR2 YYNGEE. The V and J ends lost 4 bases and 10 bases, in that order; junction bases with no gene match: 13. The CDR3 nucleotides are TGTGCCAGCAGCCCAGAGGGTGGCAGGGGGCTCGAGCAGTTCTTC. Protein sequence: CASSPEGGRGLEQFF.

The V gene is TRBV9, the J gene TRBJ2-1; 10 bases agree with TRBD1. CDR1 and CDR2 (germline): SGDLS, YYNGEE. The CDR3 runs 13 residues. V lost 4 bases, J lost 9 bases, and 4 bases stayed unmatched. The CDR3 nucleotides read TGTGCCAGCAGCCCCGGGACAGGGGTTGAGCAGTTCTTC. Encoded protein: CASSPGTGVEQFF.

The chain is built from TRBV6-6 and TRBJ2-1; 11 nucleotides align to TRBD2. The CDR3 spans 16 residues. Germline assignment: CDR1 MNHNY and CDR2 SVGAGI (reference sequence). V shed 2 bases, J shed 8 bases, and the junction held 8 bases outside the gene matches. The CDR3 here is CASSYQTSGVEDEQFF. CDR3 bases: TGTGCCAGCAGTTACCAGACTAGCGGGGTAGAGGATGAGCAGTTCTTC.